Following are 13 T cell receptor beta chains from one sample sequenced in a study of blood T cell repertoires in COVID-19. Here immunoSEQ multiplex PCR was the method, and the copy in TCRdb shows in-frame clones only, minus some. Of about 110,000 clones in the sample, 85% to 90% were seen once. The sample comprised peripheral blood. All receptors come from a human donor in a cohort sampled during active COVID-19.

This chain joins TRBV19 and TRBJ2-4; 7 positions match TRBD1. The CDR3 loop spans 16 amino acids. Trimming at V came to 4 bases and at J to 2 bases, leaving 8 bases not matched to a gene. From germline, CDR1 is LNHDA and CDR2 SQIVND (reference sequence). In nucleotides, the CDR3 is TGTGCCAGTAGTAGACAGGGTGGAGGTTCCAAAAACATTCAGTACTTC. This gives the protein CASSRQGGGSKNIQYF.

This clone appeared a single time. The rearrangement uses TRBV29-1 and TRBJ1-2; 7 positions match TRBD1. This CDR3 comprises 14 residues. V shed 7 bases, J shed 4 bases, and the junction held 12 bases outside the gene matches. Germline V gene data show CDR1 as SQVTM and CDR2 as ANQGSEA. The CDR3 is CSDERQGNVYGYTF. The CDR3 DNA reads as TGCAGCGACGAGCGACAGGGTAACGTCTATGGCTACACCTTC.

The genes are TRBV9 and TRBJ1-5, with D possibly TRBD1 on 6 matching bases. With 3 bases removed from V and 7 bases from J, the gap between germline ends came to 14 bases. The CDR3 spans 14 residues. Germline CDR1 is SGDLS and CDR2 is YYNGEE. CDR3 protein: CASSAEQGHQPQHF. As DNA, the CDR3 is TGTGCCAGCAGCGCTGAACAGGGCCACCAGCCCCAGCATTTT.

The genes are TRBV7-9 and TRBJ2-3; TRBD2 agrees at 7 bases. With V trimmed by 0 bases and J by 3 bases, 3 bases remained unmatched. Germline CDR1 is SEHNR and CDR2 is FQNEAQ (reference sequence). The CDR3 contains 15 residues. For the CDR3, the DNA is TGTGCCAGCAGCTTAGCGGGGGGGATGACAGATACGCAGTATTTT. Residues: CASSLAGGMTDTQYF.

The DNA of the CDR3 is TGTGCCAGCAGCCAATTGGAGACCCAGTACTTC. This encodes CASSQLETQYF. The chain employs TRBV5-5 and TRBJ2-5; D gene unclear. CDR3 length: 11 residues. CDR1 is SGHKS and CDR2 is YYEKEE in the germline V gene (reference sequence). The V end lost 4 bases, the J end lost 5 bases, and 6 bases lay between the germline ends.

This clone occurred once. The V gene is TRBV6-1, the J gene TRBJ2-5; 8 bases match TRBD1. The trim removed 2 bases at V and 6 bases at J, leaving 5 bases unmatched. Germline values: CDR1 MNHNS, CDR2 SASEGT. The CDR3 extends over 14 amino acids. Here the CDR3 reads CASSERTGTQTQYF. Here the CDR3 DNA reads TGTGCCAGCAGTGAACGGACAGGGACGCAGACCCAGTACTTC.

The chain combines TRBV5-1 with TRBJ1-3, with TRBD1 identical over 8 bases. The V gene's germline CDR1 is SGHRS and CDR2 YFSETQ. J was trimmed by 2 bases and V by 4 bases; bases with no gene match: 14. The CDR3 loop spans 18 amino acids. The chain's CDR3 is CASSKHGIQGAAGNTIYF. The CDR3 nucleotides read TGCGCCAGCAGCAAACACGGAATCCAGGGGGCGGCTGGAAACACCATATATTTT.

The CDR3 coding sequence is TGTGCCAGCAGCTTAGGCGCTAGCGGGGACGAGCAGTACTTC. As protein: CASSLGASGDEQYF. The V call is TRBV11-2, the J call TRBJ2-7; TRBD2 matches 9 bases. V shed 1 base, J shed 5 bases, and the junction held 3 bases outside the gene matches. Germline lookup yields CDR1 SGHAT and CDR2 FQNNGV. This CDR3 comprises 14 residues.

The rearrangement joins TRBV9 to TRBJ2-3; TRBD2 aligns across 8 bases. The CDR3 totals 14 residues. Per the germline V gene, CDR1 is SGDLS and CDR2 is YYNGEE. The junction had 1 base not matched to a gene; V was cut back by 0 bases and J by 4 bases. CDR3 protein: CASSVEGLADTQYF. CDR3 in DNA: TGTGCCAGCAGCGTAGAGGGACTAGCAGATACGCAGTATTTT.

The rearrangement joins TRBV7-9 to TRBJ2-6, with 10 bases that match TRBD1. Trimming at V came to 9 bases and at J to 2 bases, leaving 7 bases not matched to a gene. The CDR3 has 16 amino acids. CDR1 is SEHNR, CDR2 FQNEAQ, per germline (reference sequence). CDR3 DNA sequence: TGTGCCAGTCCCGACAGGGGGCTTACTGGGGCCAACGTCCTGACTTTC. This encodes CASPDRGLTGANVLTF.

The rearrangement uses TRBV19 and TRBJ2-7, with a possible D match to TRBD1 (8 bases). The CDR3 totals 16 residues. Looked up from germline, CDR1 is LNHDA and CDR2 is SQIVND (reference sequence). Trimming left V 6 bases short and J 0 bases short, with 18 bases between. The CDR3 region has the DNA TGTGCCAGTAGCAAAGGACAGGGAGGGGGCTCCTACGAGCAGTACTTC. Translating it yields CASSKGQGGGSYEQYF.

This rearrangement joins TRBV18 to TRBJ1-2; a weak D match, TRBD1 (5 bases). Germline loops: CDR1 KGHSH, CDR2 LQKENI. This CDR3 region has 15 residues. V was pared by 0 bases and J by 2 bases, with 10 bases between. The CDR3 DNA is TGTGCCAGCTCACCACCGGAGGGGAGAAACTATGGCTACACCTTC. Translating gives CASSPPEGRNYGYTF.

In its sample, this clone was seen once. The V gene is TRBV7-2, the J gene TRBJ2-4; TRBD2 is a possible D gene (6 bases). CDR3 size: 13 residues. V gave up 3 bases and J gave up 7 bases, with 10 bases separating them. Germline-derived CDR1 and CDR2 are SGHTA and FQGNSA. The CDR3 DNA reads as TGTGCCAGCAGCTTGGTGGCGGGGAACATTCAGTACTTC. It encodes CASSLVAGNIQYF.